A selection of T cell receptor beta chains follows, all from one sample in a study of CD8 T cells in ankylosing spondylitis. TCRdb processed the 5' RACE reads anew with MiXCR; each CDR3 protein has one entry. Of about 300,000 distinct CDR3 sequences listed, 11% were seen once; the top ten hold about 10%. Input material: blood, either unsorted or a sorted T cell fraction (not recorded which). These receptors were collected from a female donor with ankylosing spondylitis or in good health (not recorded which). The CDR3 runs from the conserved cysteine through the conserved F or W. D genes are given only for firm matches. Size tells how often a clone was seen (once, few, many) or the class of an expanded clone, and some rows leave it out.

CDR3nt,CDR3aa,j_gene,d_gene,abundance,v_gene
TGTGCCAGCAGCCCGGGGAGGGGCTACGCAACTAATGAAAAACTGTTTTTT,CASSPGRGYATNEKLFF,TRBJ1-4,-,many,TRBV7-2
TGCAGTGCCCGCAGGGAAACCTATGGCTACACCTTC,CSARRETYGYTF,TRBJ1-2,-,few,TRBV20-1
TGTGCCAGCAGCTTGGAGGGTTGGGCCGCAGGAGATACGCAGTATTTT,CASSLEGWAAGDTQYF,TRBJ2-3,-,few,TRBV5-5
TGTGCCACCAGTGATTTGGTGACAGGGAGGGATACGCAGTATTTT,CATSDLVTGRDTQYF,TRBJ2-3,-,-,TRBV24-1
TGTGCCAGTCGGTGGACGGATATCAAGTTCTCTGGGGCCAACGTCCTGACTTTC,CASRWTDIKFSGANVLTF,TRBJ2-6,-,few,TRBV19
TGTGCCAGCACCCAACCAGGTGTCGGGGAGCTGTTTTTT,CASTQPGVGELFF,TRBJ2-2,-,-,TRBV28
TGTGCCAGTAAGCGGGGATGGAGCAATGAGCAGTTCTTC,CASKRGWSNEQFF,TRBJ2-1,TRBD2,-,TRBV19
TGTGCCAGCAGCCCTCCCGGAGTCTCTGGGGCCAACGTCCTGACTTTC,CASSPPGVSGANVLTF,TRBJ2-6,-,many,TRBV5-6
TGTGCCAGCAGTGAAGTGAACACCGGGGAGCTGTTTTTT,CASSEVNTGELFF,TRBJ2-2,-,many,TRBV2
TGTGCCAGCAGCTCCCAGCCGACAGGTGAAGCTTTCTTT,CASSSQPTGEAFF,TRBJ1-1,-,many,TRBV28